This TCR beta chain is from a study of cytomegalovirus exposure and HLA in healthy donors. V shed 3 bases, J shed 9 bases, and the junction held 9 bases outside the gene matches. CDR1 is MRHNA, CDR2 SNTAGT, per germline. CDR3 length: 15 residues. PCR employed 60 Vbeta and 13 Jbeta primers. Produced via immunoSEQ multiplex PCR; TCRdb's table is partial and in-frame only. The sample has 150,000 to 200,000 clones, roughly 80% seen once; the top ten hold around 1.9%. This receptor was identified in a man younger than 30 in good health and CMV-seronegative. The V gene is TRBV6-4, the J gene TRBJ2-1; 9 bases align to TRBD2. The sample was PBMCs. This CDR3 is CASSEGAGGPGEQFF. CDR3 nucleotide sequence: TGTGCCAGCAGTGAAGGGGCGGGAGGGCCCGGTGAGCAGTTCTTC.